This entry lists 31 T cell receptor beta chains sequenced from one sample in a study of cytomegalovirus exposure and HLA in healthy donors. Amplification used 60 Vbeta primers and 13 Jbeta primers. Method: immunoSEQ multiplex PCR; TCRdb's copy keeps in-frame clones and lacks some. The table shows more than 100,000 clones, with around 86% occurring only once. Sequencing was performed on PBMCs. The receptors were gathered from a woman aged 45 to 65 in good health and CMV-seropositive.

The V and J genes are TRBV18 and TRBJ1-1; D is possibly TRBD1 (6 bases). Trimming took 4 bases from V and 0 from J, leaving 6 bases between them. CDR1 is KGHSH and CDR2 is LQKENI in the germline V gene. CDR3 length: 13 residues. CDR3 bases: TGTGCCAGCTCACAGGGGGTGAACACTGAAGCTTTCTTT. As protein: CASSQGVNTEAFF.

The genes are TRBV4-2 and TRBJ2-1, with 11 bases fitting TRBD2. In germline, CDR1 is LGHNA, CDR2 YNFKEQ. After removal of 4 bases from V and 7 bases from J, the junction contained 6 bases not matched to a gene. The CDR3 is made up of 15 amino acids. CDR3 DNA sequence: TGTGCCAGCAGCCGCCTAGCGGGAGGTTTTAATGAGCAGTTCTTC. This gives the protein CASSRLAGGFNEQFF.

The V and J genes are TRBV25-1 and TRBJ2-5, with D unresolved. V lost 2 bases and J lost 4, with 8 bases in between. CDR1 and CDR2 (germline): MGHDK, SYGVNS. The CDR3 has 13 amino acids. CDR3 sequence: CASSEVAVETQYF. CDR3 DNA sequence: TGTGCCAGCAGTGAAGTAGCTGTAGAGACCCAGTACTTC.

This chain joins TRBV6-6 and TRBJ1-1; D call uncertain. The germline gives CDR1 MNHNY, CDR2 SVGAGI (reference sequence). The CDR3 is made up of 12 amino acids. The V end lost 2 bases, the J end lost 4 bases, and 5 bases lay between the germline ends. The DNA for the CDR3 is TGTGCCAGCAGTTACCTCGGCACTGAAGCTTTCTTT. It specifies CASSYLGTEAFF.

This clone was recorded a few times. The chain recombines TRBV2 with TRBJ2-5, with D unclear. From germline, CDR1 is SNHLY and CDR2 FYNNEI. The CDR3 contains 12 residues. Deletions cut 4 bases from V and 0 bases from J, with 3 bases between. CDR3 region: CASSADQETQYF. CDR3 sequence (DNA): TGTGCCAGCAGTGCCGACCAAGAGACCCAGTACTTC.

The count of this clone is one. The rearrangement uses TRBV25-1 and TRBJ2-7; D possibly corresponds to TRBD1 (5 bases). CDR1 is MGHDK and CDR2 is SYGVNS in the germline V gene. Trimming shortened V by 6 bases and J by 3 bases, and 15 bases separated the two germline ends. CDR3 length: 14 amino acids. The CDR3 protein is CASSLSQGRYEQYF. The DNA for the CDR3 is TGTGCCAGCAGCCTGTCCCAGGGTCGCTACGAGCAGTACTTC.

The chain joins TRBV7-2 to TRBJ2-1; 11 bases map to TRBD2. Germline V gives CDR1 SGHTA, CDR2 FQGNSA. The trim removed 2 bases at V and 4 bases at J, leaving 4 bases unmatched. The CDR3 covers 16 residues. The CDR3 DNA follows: TGTGCCAGCAGCTTAATGCGACTAGCGGGATACAATGAGCAGTTCTTC. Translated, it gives CASSLMRLAGYNEQFF.

CDR3 sequence reads: CASSFREASTDTQYF. In DNA form, the CDR3 reads TGTGCCAGCAGCTTCCGGGAGGCTAGCACAGATACGCAGTATTTT. The chain is built from TRBV5-5 and TRBJ2-3; 7 positions agree with TRBD2. V shed 2 bases, J shed 0 bases, and the junction held 3 bases outside the gene matches. Germline CDR1 SGHKS, CDR2 YYEKEE (reference sequence). The CDR3 runs to 15 residues.

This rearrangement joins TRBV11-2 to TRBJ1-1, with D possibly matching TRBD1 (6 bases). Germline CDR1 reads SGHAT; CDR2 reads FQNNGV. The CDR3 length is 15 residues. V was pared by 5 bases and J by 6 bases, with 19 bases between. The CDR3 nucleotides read TGTGCCAGCAGCCCAAGGAGGGGGGGTTCGGCTGAAGCTTTCTTT. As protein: CASSPRRGGSAEAFF.

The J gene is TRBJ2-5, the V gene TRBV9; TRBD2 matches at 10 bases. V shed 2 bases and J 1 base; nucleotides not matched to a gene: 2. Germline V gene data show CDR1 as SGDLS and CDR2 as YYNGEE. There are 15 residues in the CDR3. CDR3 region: CASSVGLAAQETQYF. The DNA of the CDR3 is TGTGCCAGCAGCGTCGGACTAGCGGCCCAAGAGACCCAGTACTTC.

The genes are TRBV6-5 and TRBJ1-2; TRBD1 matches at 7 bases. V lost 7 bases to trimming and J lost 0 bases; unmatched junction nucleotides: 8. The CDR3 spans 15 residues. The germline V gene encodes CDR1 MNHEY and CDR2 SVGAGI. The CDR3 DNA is TGTGCCAGCACGAGGGGGCATGGAGCTAACTATGGCTACACCTTC. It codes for CASTRGHGANYGYTF.

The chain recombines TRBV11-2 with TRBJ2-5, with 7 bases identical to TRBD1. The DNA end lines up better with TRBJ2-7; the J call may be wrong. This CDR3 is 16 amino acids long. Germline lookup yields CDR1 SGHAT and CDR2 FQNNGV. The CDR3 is CASSLDPGQMGYEQYF. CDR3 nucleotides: TGTGCCAGCAGCTTAGATCCGGGACAGATGGGCTACGAGCAGTACTTC.

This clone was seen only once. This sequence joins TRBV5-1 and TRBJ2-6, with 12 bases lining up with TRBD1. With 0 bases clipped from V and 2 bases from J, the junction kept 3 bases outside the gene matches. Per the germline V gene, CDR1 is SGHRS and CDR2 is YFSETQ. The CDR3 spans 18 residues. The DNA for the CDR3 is TGCGCCAGCAGCTTGGCCGGGACAGGGGGCGCTGGGGCCAACGTCCTGACTTTC. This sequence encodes CASSLAGTGGAGANVLTF.

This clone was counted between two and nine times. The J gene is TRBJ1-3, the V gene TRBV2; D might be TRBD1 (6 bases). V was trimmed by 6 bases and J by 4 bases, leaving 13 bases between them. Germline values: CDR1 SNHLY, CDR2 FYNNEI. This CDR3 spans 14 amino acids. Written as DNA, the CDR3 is TGTGCCAGCAGAACAGGGTATGGAGGAAACACCATATATTTT. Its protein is CASRTGYGGNTIYF. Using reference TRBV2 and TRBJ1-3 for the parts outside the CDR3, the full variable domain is EPEVTQTPSHQVTQMGQEVILRCVPISNHLYFYWYRQILGQKVEFLVSFYNNEISEKSEIFDDQFSVERPDGSNFTLKIRSTKLEDSAMYFCASRTGYGGNTIYFGEGSWLTVV.

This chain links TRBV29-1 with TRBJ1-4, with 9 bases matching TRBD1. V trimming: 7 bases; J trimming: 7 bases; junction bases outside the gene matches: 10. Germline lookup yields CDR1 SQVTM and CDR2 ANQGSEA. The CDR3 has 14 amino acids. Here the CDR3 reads CSARGGTGREKLFF. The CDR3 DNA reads TGCAGCGCCCGGGGAGGGACAGGGCGTGAAAAACTGTTTTTT.

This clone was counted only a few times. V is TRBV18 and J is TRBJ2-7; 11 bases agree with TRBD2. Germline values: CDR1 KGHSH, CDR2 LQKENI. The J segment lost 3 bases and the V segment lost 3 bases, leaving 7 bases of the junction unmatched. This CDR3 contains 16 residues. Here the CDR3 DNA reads TGTGCCAGCTCACCCGCTTATAGCGGGGGGGACTACGAGCAGTACTTC. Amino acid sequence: CASSPAYSGGDYEQYF.

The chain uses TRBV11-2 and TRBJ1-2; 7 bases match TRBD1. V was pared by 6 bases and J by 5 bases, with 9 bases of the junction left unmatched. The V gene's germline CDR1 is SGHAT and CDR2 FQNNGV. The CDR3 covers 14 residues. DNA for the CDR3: TGTGCCAGCAGTCGTCTGACAGGGCAGTATGGCTACACCTTC. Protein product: CASSRLTGQYGYTF.

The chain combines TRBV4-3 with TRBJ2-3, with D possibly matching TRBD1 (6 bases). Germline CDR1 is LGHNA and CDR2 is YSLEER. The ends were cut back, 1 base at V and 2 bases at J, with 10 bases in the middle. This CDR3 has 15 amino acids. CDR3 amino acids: CASSQAGVHTDTQYF. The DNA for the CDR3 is TGCGCCAGCAGCCAAGCAGGGGTGCACACAGATACGCAGTATTTT.

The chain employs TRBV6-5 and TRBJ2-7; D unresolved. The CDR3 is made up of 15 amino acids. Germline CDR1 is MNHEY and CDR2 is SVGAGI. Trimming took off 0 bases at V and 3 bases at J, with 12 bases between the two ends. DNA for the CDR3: TGTGCCAGCAGTTACTCGCCCTCTAGAAGCTACGAGCAGTACTTC. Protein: CASSYSPSRSYEQYF.

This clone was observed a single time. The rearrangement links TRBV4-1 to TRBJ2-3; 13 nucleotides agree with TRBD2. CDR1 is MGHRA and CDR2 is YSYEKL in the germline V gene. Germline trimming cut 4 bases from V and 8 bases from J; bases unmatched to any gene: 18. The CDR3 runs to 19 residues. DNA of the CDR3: TGCGCCAGCAGCCTCCCCGGACTAGCGGGAGTTTCGCGGTTGGCTACGCAGTATTTT. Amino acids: CASSLPGLAGVSRLATQYF.

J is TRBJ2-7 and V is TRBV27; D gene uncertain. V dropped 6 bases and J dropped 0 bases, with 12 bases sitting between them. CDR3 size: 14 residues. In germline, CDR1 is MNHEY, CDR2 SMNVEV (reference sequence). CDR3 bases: TGTGCCAGCAGACCGAGTGCCACCTCCTACGAGCAGTACTTC. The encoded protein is CASRPSATSYEQYF.

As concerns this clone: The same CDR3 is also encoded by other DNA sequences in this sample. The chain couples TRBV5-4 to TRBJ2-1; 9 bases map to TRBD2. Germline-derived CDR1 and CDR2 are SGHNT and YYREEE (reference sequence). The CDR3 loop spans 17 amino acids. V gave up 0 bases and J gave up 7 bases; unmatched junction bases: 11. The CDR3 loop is CASSLEPLGREGNEQFF. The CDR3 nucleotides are TGTGCCAGCAGCTTGGAGCCCCTAGGGCGGGAGGGGAATGAGCAGTTCTTC.

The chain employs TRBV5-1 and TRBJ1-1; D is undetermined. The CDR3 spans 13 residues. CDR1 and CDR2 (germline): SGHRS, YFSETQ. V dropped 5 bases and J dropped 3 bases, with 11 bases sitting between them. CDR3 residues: CASRDLLDTEAFF. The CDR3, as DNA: TGCGCCAGCAGAGACTTACTGGACACTGAAGCTTTCTTT.

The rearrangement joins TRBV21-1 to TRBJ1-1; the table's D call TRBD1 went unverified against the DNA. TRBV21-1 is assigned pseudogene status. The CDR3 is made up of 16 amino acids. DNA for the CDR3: TGTGCCAGCAGCTCGCGGGACAGGGGGGATGAACGGGAAGCTTTCTTT. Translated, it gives CASSSRDRGDEREAFF.

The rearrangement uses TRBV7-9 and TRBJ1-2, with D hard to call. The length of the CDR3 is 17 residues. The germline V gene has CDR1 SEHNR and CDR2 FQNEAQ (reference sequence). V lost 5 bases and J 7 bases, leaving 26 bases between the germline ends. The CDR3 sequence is CASSPVSQVLREGGYTF. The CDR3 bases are TGTGCCAGCAGCCCCGTGAGCCAGGTCCTGCGTGAGGGTGGCTACACCTTC.

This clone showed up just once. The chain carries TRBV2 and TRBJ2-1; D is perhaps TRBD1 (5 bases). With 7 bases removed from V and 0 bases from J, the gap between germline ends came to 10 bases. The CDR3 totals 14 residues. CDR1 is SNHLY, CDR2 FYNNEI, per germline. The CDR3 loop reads CASTDKSSYNEQFF. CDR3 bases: TGTGCCAGCACGGACAAGAGCTCCTACAATGAGCAGTTCTTC.

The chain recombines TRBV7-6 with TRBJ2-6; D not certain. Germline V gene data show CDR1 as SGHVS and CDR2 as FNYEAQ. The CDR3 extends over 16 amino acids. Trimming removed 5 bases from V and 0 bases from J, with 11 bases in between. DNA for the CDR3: TGTGCCAGCAGCCGGAGCCTGGGCTCTGGGGCCAACGTCCTGACTTTC. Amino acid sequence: CASSRSLGSGANVLTF. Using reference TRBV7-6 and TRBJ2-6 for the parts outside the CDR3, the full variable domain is GAGVSQSPRYKVTKRGQDVALRCDPISGHVSLYWYRQALGQGPEFLTYFNYEAQQDKSGLPNDRFSAERPEGSISTLTIQRTEQRDSAMYRCASSRSLGSGANVLTFGAGSRLTVL.

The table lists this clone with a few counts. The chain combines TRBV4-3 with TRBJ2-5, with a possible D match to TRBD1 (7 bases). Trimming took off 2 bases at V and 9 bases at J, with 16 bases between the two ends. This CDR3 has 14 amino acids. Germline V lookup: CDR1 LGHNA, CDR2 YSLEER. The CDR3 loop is CASSQRRGDRAQYF. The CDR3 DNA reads TGCGCCAGCAGCCAACGCAGGGGGGATAGGGCCCAGTACTTC.

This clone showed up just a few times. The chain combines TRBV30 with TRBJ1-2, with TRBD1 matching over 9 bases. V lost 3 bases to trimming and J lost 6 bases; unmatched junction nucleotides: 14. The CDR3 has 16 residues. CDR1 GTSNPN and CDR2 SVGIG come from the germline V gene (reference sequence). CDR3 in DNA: TGTGCCTGGAGGAAATCCGGGACAGGGAAAAAGGATGGCTACACCTTC. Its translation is CAWRKSGTGKKDGYTF.

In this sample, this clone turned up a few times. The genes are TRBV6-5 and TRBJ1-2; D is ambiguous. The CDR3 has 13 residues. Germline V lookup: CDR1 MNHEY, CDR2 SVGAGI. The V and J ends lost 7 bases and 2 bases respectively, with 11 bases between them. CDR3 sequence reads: CASNPNGNYGYTF. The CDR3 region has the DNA TGTGCCAGCAATCCGAACGGGAACTATGGCTACACCTTC.

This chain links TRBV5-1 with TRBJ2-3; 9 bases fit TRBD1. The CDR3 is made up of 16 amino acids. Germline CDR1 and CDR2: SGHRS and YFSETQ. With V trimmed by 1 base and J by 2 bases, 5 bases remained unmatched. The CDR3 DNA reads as TGCGCCAGCAGCTTGATGGGGACAGGGCTCACAGATACGCAGTATTTT. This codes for CASSLMGTGLTDTQYF.